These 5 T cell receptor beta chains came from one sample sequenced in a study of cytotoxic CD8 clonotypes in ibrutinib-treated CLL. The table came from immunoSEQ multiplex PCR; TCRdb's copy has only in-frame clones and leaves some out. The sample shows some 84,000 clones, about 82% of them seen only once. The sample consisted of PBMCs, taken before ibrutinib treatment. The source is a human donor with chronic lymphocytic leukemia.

CDR3 region: CASSFQPNTGELFF. CDR3 DNA: TGTGCCAGCAGCTTCCAACCGAACACCGGGGAGCTGTTTTTT. This chain joins TRBV7-3 and TRBJ2-2; D not certain. Deletions cut 3 bases from V and 0 bases from J, with 5 bases between. The CDR3 length is 14 residues. CDR1 is SGHTA, CDR2 FQGTGA, per germline. Filled out from reference TRBV7-3 and TRBJ2-2, the complete variable domain reads GAGVSQTPSNKVTEKGKYVELRCDPISGHTALYWYRQSLGQGPEFLIYFQGTGAADDSGLPNDRFFAVRPEGSVSTLKIQRTERGDSAVYLCASSFQPNTGELFFGEGSRLTVL.

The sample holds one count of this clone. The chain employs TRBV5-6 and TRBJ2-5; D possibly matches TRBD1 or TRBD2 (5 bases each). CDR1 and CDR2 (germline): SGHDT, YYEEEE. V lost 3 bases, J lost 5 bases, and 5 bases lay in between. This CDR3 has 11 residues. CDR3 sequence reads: CASSWGETQYF. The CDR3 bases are TGTGCCAGCAGCTGGGGGGAGACCCAGTACTTC.

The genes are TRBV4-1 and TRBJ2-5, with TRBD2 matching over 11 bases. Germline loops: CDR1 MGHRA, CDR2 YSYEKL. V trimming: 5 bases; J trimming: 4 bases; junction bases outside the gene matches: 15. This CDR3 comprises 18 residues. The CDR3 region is CASSDGTSGLPLGETQYF. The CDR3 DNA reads TGCGCCAGCAGCGACGGGACTAGCGGATTACCCTTGGGAGAGACCCAGTACTTC.

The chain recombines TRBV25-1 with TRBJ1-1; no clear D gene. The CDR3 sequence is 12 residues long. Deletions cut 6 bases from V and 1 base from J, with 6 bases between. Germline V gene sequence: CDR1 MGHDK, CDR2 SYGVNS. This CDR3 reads CASRDWNTEAFF. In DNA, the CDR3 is TGTGCCAGCAGGGACTGGAACACTGAAGCTTTCTTT.

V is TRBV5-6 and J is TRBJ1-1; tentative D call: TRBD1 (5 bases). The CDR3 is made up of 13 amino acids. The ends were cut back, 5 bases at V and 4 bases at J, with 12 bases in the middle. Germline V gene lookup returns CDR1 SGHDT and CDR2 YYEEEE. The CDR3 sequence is CASSRSGSTEAFF. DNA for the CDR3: TGTGCCAGCAGTCGATCAGGGAGCACTGAAGCTTTCTTT.